This T cell receptor (beta chain) was recorded in a study of blood T cells in healthy people across ages. Study results and caveats: Measured against age, TCR beta diversity per million T cells decreased in a roughly linear manner. The study regarded diversity estimates from one million T cells as underestimates.

The authors ran a second PCR of roughly 6 to 12 cycles using a sample-barcoded 5' primer and a J-beta primer mix. In TCRdb, the 5' RACE reads were re-called with MiXCR into one record per CDR3 protein. The sample holds around 1,000,000 distinct CDR3 sequences, approximately 25% seen once. As regards this clonotype: Its antigen is still unknown.

Researchers isolated at least 7 million PBMCs per sample. The data were also submitted as part of a second study, on T cells of mothers and their children. That paper adds: Sequencing got over 9 million TCR beta CDR3 reads from each mother and roughly 2.7 million from each child.

The TCR comes from a girl aged 2-9 years in good health. Sequencing used blood.

In nucleotides, the CDR3 is TGTGCCACCAGTGAGTTCTGGGAGTCTATGGGGAATCAGCCCCAGCATTTT. The encoded protein is CATSEFWESMGNQPQHF. The V and J genes are TRBV24-1 and TRBJ1-5; D gene unclear. V lost 4 bases and J lost 4, with 19 bases in between. The CDR3 totals 17 residues. Germline-derived CDR1 and CDR2 are KGHDR and SFDVKD.